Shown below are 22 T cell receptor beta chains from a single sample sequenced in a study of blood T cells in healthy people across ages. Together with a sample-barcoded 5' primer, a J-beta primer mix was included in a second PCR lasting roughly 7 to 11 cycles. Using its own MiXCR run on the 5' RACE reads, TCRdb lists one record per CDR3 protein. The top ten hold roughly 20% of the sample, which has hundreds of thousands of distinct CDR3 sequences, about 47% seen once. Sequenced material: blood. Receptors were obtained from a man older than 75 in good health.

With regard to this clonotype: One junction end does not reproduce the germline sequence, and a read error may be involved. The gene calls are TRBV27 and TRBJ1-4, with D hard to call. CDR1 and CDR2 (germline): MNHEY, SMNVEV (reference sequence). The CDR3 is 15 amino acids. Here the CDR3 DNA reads TGTGCCAGCAGTACAGCAGAAGTTACTAATGAAAAATTGTTTTTT. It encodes CASSTAEVTNEKLFF.

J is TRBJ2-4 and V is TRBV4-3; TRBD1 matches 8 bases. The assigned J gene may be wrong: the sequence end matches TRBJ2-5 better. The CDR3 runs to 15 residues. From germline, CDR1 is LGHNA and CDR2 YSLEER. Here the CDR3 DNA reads TGCGCCAGCAGCCAAGTCGCCGGGACAGGAGAGACCCAGTACTTC. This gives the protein CASSQVAGTGETQYF.

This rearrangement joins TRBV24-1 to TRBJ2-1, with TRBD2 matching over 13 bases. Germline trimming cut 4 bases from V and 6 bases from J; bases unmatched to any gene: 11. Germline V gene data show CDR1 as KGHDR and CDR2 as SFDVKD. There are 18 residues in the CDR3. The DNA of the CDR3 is TGTGCCACCAGTGAAAAGCAGGGACTAGCGGGAATCTTCAATGAGCAGTTCTTC. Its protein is CATSEKQGLAGIFNEQFF.

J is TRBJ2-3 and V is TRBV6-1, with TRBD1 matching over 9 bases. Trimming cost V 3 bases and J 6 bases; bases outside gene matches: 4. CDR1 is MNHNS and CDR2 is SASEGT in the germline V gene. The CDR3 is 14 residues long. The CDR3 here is CASSDTGGRDTQYF. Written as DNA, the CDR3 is TGTGCCAGCAGTGACACAGGGGGCCGGGATACGCAGTATTTT.

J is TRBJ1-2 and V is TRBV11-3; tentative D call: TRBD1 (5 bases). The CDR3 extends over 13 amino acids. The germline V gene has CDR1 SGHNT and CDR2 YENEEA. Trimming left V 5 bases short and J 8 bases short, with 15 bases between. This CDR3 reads CASSVGGGGGYTF. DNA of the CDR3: TGTGCCAGCAGCGTCGGCGGGGGAGGAGGCTACACCTTC. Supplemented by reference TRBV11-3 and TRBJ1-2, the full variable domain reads EAGVVQSPRYKIIEKKQPVAFWCNPISGHNTLYWYLQNLGQGPELLIRYENEEAVDDSQLPKDRFSAERLKGVDSTLKIQPAELGDSAVYLCASSVGGGGGYTFGSGTRLTVV.

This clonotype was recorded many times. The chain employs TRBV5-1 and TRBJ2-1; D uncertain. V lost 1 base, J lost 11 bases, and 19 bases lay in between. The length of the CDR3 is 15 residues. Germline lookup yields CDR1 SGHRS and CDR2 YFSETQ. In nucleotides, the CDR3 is TGCGCCAGCAGCTTGTCGGTCACTTCAAGGCTCCAGCAGTTCTTC. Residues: CASSLSVTSRLQQFF.

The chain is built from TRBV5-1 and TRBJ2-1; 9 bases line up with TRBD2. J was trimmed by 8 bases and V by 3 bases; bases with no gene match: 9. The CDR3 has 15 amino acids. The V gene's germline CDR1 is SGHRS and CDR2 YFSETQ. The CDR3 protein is CASSSGSGSNYEQFF. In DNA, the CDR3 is TGCGCCAGCAGCTCCGGTAGCGGGAGTAACTATGAGCAGTTCTTC.

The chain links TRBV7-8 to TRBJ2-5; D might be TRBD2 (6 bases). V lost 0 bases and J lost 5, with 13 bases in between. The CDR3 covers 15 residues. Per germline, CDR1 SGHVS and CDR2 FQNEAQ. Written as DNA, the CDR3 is TGTGCCAGCAGCTTAGCGCCGGGGGTGAGGGAGACCCAGTACTTC. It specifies CASSLAPGVRETQYF.

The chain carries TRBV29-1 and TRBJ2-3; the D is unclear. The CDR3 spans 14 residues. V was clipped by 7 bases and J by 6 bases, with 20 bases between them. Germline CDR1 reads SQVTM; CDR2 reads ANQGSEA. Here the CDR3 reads CSAREALMGDTQYF. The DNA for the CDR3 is TGCAGCGCAAGAGAGGCCCTCATGGGGGATACGCAGTATTTT.

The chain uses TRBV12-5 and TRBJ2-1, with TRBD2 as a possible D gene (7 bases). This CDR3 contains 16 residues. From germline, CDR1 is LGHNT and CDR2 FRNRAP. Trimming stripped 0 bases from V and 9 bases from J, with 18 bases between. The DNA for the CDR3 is TGTGCTAGTGGTTTGGTCGGAGGGGGGGCTTTGATTGAGCAGTTCTTC. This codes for CASGLVGGGALIEQFF.

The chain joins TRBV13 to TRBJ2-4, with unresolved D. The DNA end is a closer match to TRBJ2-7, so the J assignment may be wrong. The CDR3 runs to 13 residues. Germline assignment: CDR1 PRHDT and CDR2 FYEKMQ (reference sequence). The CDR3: CASSQPTPYEQYF. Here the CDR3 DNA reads TGTGCCAGCAGCCAACCTACTCCCTACGAGCAGTACTTC.

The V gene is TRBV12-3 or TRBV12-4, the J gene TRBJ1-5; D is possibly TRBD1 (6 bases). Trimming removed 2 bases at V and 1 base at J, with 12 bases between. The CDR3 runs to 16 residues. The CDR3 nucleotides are TGTGCCAGCAGTTTATTTCAGGGGCCCAGCAATCAGCCCCAGCATTTT. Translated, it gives CASSLFQGPSNQPQHF.

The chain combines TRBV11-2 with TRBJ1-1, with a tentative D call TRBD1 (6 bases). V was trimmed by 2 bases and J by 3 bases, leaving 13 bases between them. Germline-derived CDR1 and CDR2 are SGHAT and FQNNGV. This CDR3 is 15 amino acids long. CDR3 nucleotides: TGTGCCAGCAGCTTAAATTGGGGACACGACACTGAAGCTTTCTTT. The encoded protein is CASSLNWGHDTEAFF. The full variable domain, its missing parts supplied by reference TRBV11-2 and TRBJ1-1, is EAGVAQSPRYKIIEKRQSVAFWCNPISGHATLYWYQQILGQGPKLLIQFQNNGVVDDSQLPKDRFSAERLKGVDSTLKIQPAKLEDSAVYLCASSLNWGHDTEAFFGQGTRLTVV.

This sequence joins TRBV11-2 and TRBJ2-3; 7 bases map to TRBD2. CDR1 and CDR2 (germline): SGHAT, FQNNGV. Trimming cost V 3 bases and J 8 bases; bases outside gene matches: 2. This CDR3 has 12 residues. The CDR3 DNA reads TGTGCCAGCAGCTTGTTAGCGGGTACGCAGTATTTT. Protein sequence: CASSLLAGTQYF.

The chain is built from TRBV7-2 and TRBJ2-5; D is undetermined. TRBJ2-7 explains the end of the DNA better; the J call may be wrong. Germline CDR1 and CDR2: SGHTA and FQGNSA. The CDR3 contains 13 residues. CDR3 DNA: TGTGCCAGCAGCTTGTTGGCAAACGACGAGCAGTACTTC. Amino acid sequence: CASSLLANDEQYF.

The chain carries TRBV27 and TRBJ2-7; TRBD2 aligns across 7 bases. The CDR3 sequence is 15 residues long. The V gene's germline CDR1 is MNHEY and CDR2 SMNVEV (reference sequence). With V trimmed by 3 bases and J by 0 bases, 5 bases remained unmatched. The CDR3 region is CASSLTGGYSYEQYF. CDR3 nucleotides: TGTGCCAGCAGTTTGACGGGAGGCTACTCCTACGAGCAGTACTTC.

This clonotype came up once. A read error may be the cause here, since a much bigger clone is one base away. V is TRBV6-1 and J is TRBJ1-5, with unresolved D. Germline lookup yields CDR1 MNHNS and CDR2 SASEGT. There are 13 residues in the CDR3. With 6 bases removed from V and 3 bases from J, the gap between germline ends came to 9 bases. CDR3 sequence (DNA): TGTGCCAGCAGCGGCAAGTTCAATCAGCCCCAGCATTTT. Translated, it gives CASSGKFNQPQHF.

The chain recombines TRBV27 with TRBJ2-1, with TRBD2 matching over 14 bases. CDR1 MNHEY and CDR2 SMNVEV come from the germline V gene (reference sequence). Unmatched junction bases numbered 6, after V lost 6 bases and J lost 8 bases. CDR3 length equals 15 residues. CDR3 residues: CASRGTSGSFDEQFF. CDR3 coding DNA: TGTGCCAGCAGGGGGACTAGCGGGAGTTTCGATGAGCAGTTCTTC.

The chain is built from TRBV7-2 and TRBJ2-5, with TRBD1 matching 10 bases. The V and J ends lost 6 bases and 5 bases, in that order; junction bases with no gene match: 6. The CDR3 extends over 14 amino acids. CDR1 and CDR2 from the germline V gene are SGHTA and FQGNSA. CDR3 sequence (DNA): TGTGCCAGCAGGCGGACAGGGGGAGGGGAGACCCAGTACTTC. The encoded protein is CASRRTGGGETQYF.

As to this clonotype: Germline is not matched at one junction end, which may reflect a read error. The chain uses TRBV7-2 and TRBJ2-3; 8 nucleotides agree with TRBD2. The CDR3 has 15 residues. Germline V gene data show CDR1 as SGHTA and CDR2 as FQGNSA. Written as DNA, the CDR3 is TGTGTCAGCAGCTCAGCGGGAGAGAGCACAGATACGCAGTATTTT. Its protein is CVSSSAGESTDTQYF.

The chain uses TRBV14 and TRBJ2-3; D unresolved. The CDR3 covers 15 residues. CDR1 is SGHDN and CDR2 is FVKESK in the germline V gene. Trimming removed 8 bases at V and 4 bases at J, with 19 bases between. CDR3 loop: CASSLRPVRADTQYF. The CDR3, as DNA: TGTGCCAGCTCGCTGCGGCCAGTTCGTGCAGATACGCAGTATTTT.

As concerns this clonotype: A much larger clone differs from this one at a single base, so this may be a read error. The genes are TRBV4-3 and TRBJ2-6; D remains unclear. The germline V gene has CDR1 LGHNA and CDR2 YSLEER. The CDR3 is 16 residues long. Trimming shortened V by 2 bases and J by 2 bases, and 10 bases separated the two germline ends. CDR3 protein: CASSQRTTTGANVLTF. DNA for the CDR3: TGCGCCAGCAGCCAAAGGACGACCACTGGGGCCAACGTCCTGACTTTC.